Each of the 22 T cell receptor beta chains below was sequenced from the same sample in a study of blood T cell repertoires in COVID-19. The data were produced by immunoSEQ multiplex PCR, yet TCRdb's version contains in-frame clones alone and is incomplete. This sample yields roughly 58,000 clones, of which about 66% are seen a single time; approximately 51% belongs to the top ten. Sequenced: PBMCs or T cells enriched from blood (not recorded which). The receptors stem from a woman aged 55-75 years who had been exposed to COVID-19.

This clone was observed a few times. In DNA form, the CDR3 reads TGCGCCAGCAGTTTGACAGGGCTCAACTATGGCTACACCTTC. Encoded protein: CASSLTGLNYGYTF. The rearrangement uses TRBV5-1 and TRBJ1-2, with 7 bases fitting TRBD1. With V trimmed by 5 bases and J by 2 bases, 6 bases remained unmatched. This CDR3 is 14 amino acids long. Germline CDR1 reads SGHRS; CDR2 reads YFSETQ.

This clone was recorded at least ten times. This rearrangement joins TRBV6-5 to TRBJ1-5; possible D gene TRBD1, 6 bases. Trimming removed 10 bases at V and 3 bases at J, with 13 bases between. The length of the CDR3 is 13 residues. Germline V gene lookup returns CDR1 MNHEY and CDR2 SVGAGI. The DNA of the CDR3 is TGTGCCACCGAAGACAGGCTCAATCAGCCCCAGCATTTT. This sequence encodes CATEDRLNQPQHF.

The gene calls are TRBV7-3 and TRBJ2-1, with 11 positions matching TRBD2. The V segment lost 7 bases and the J segment 4 bases; nucleotides outside the gene matches: 6. The germline V gene has CDR1 SGHTA and CDR2 FQGTGA. The CDR3 is made up of 15 amino acids. The CDR3 spells CASNPSGGPYNEQFF. As DNA, the CDR3 is TGTGCCAGCAACCCTAGCGGGGGGCCGTACAATGAGCAGTTCTTC.

This sequence joins TRBV7-2 and TRBJ2-1; the match to TRBD2 covers 14 bases. The germline CDR1 and CDR2 sequences are SGHTA and FQGNSA. The CDR3 consists of 17 residues. V was clipped by 5 bases and J by 6 bases; unmatched bases: 9. In DNA, the CDR3 is TGTGCCAGCAGCGGGAGACTAGCGGGAGGGAGGGGCAATGAGCAGTTCTTC. This encodes CASSGRLAGGRGNEQFF. Based on the CDR3 plus reference TRBV7-2 and TRBJ2-1, the full variable domain is GAGVSQSPSNKVTEKGKDVELRCDPISGHTALYWYRQSLGQGLEFLIYFQGNSAPDKSGLPSDRFSAERTGGSVSTLTIQRTQQEDSAVYLCASSGRLAGGRGNEQFFGPGTRLTVL.

Many counts were recorded for this clone. The chain combines TRBV2 with TRBJ1-3, with D uncertain. CDR1 is SNHLY, CDR2 FYNNEI, per germline. CDR3 length: 13 amino acids. Trimming removed 7 bases at V and 0 bases at J, with 7 bases between. The CDR3, as DNA: TGTGCCAGCACCCACAGCTCTGGAAACACCATATATTTT. Protein sequence: CASTHSSGNTIYF.

The gene calls are TRBV5-4 and TRBJ2-3, with 7 bases that match TRBD2. This CDR3 spans 15 amino acids. V lost 5 bases to trimming and J lost 6 bases; unmatched junction nucleotides: 12. Germline assignment: CDR1 SGHNT and CDR2 YYREEE (reference sequence). In DNA, the CDR3 is TGTGCCAGCAGACCCGTGGGGAGGGGAAGGGATACGCAGTATTTT. Encoded protein: CASRPVGRGRDTQYF.

This clone was observed once. The CDR3 sequence: CASSLVGGSGNTIYF. CDR3 DNA: TGTGCCAGCAGCTTGGTCGGGGGCTCTGGAAACACCATATATTTT. The J gene is TRBJ1-3, the V gene TRBV5-6; TRBD1 might be the D (5 bases). The CDR3 spans 15 residues. Germline V lookup: CDR1 SGHDT, CDR2 YYEEEE. Deletions cut 0 bases from V and 0 bases from J, with 7 bases between.

V usage is TRBV5-1 and J usage is TRBJ2-7; D unresolved. Trimming took off 3 bases at V and 3 bases at J, with 7 bases between the two ends. Germline V gene sequence: CDR1 SGHRS, CDR2 YFSETQ. CDR3 length: 12 residues. The CDR3 nucleotides are TGCGCCAGCAGCTCTGACTTCTACGAGCAGTACTTC. Its translation: CASSSDFYEQYF. Full variable domain (remainder filled in from reference TRBV5-1 and TRBJ2-7): KAGVTQTPRYLIKTRGQQVTLSCSPISGHRSVSWYQQTPGQGLQFLFEYFSETQRNKGNFPGRFSGRQFSNSRSEMNVSTLELGDSALYLCASSSDFYEQYFGPGTRLTVT.

The J gene is TRBJ1-4, the V gene TRBV4-3; a possible D gene is TRBD1 (5 bases). The CDR3 spans 16 residues. Trimming left V 0 bases short and J 3 bases short, with 11 bases between. The V gene's germline CDR1 is LGHNA and CDR2 YSLEER. In DNA form, the CDR3 reads TGCGCCAGCAGCCAAGATTTGAGACAGCCTAATGAAAAACTGTTTTTT. This codes for CASSQDLRQPNEKLFF.

This clone was recorded a few times. The chain combines TRBV20-1 with TRBJ2-7; D is perhaps TRBD1 (6 bases). V dropped 3 bases and J dropped 3 bases, with 9 bases sitting between them. The CDR3 runs to 12 residues. The germline V gene encodes CDR1 DFQATT and CDR2 SNEGSKA (reference sequence). This CDR3 is CSASEGGYEQYF. As DNA, the CDR3 is TGCAGTGCTAGTGAAGGGGGCTACGAGCAGTACTTC.

This clone was detected only a few times. This chain joins TRBV4-3 and TRBJ1-2, with 7 positions matching TRBD1. Germline CDR1 is LGHNA and CDR2 is YSLEER. V lost 5 bases and J lost 7; bases outside the gene matches: 4. CDR3 size: 12 residues. The CDR3: CASSSGGGGYTF. CDR3 DNA: TGCGCCAGCAGCTCAGGGGGTGGTGGCTACACCTTC.

The J gene is TRBJ2-7, the V gene TRBV7-6; TRBD2 matches at 8 bases. The CDR3 has 16 amino acids. CDR1 SGHVS and CDR2 FNYEAQ come from the germline V gene. J was trimmed by 0 bases and V by 5 bases; bases with no gene match: 9. CDR3 coding DNA: TGTGCCAGCAGCCCCGGGGGGGCGGGAGGCTCCTACGAGCAGTACTTC. This codes for CASSPGGAGGSYEQYF.

The V call is TRBV24-1, the J call TRBJ2-1; weak D call: TRBD1 (5 bases). Per germline, CDR1 KGHDR and CDR2 SFDVKD. The CDR3 length is 15 residues. Trimming pared 3 bases from V and 10 bases from J, leaving 18 bases between. The CDR3 coding sequence is TGTGCCACCAGTGATATATTAGGGGATATTTCCGAGCAGTTCTTC. Encoded protein: CATSDILGDISEQFF.

The chain links TRBV4-2 to TRBJ1-5; D unclear. CDR1 is LGHNA, CDR2 YNFKEQ, per germline. This CDR3 spans 15 amino acids. The germline V and J ends were trimmed by 4 bases and 3 bases, with 13 bases remaining between them. As DNA, the CDR3 is TGTGCCAGCAGCCTGTTCCACGGGGACAATCAGCCCCAGCATTTT. Its protein is CASSLFHGDNQPQHF.

This rearrangement joins TRBV6-5 to TRBJ1-3, with D possibly TRBD1 on 6 matching bases. The germline CDR1 and CDR2 sequences are MNHEY and SVGAGI. CDR3 size: 14 residues. The V end lost 6 bases, the J end lost 6 bases, and 15 bases lay between the germline ends. The CDR3, as DNA: TGTGCCAGCAGCGACCTACAGGGAAAAAACACCATATATTTT. Its protein is CASSDLQGKNTIYF.

V usage is TRBV6-5 and J usage is TRBJ2-1, with no clear D. The CDR3 loop spans 11 amino acids. Between the trimmed V and J ends, which lost 6 bases and 7 bases, there was a span of 7 bases. CDR1 MNHEY and CDR2 SVGAGI come from the germline V gene. CDR3 residues: CASRTGNEQFF. The DNA of the CDR3 is TGTGCCAGCAGGACCGGGAATGAGCAGTTCTTC.

The chain recombines TRBV19 with TRBJ2-1, with D unresolved. V lost 0 bases and J lost 2, with 8 bases in between. Per the germline V gene, CDR1 is LNHDA and CDR2 is SQIVND (reference sequence). The CDR3 runs to 15 residues. In nucleotides, the CDR3 is TGTGCCAGTAGTATAGATCGGTCTACCTACAATGAGCAGTTCTTC. It translates to CASSIDRSTYNEQFF.

A few counts support this clone. The rearrangement joins TRBV5-4 to TRBJ1-2; D is possibly TRBD1 (6 bases). The length of the CDR3 is 16 residues. V lost 4 bases, J lost 8 bases, and 24 bases lay in between. CDR1 is SGHNT, CDR2 YYREEE, per germline (reference sequence). CDR3 DNA sequence: TGTGCCAGCAGCCTTCCAGGACACAGGGTAGGGGAGGGCTACACCTTC. Its translation: CASSLPGHRVGEGYTF.

The chain carries TRBV6-6 and TRBJ1-2; 8 nucleotides line up with TRBD1. This CDR3 is built from 16 residues. Germline CDR1 MNHNY, CDR2 SVGAGI (reference sequence). V gave up 4 bases and J gave up 0 bases; unmatched junction bases: 7. The CDR3 nucleotides are TGTGCCAGCAGTTTATCCGGGACAGGAACTAACTATGGCTACACCTTC. Its translation: CASSLSGTGTNYGYTF.

There are many counts of this clone. The V call is TRBV5-1, the J call TRBJ1-5; 8 bases agree with TRBD1. CDR1 is SGHRS and CDR2 is YFSETQ in the germline V gene. Trimming at V came to 4 bases and at J to 2 bases, leaving 11 bases not matched to a gene. The CDR3 consists of 17 residues. The CDR3 nucleotides are TGCGCCAGCAGCCTGGGCGGTGGGACAGGCGGCAATCAGCCCCAGCATTTT. Translated, it gives CASSLGGGTGGNQPQHF.

The chain carries TRBV9 and TRBJ2-3, with D perhaps matching TRBD2 (6 bases). This CDR3 is 16 amino acids long. The germline V gene encodes CDR1 SGDLS and CDR2 YYNGEE. Trimming took 3 bases from V and 6 from J, leaving 20 bases between them. CDR3 coding DNA: TGTGCCAGCAGCGCCTTGGGGGGTTTGAGGATCGATACGCAGTATTTT. It codes for CASSALGGLRIDTQYF. The whole variable domain, remainder taken from reference TRBV9 and TRBJ2-3, is DSGVTQTPKHLITATGQRVTLRCSPRSGDLSVYWYQQSLDQGLQFLIQYYNGEERAKGNILERFSAQQFPDLHSELNLSSLELGDSALYFCASSALGGLRIDTQYFGPGTRLTVL.

The gene calls are TRBV19 and TRBJ1-5; D call uncertain. Germline V gives CDR1 LNHDA, CDR2 SQIVND (reference sequence). The CDR3 length is 13 residues. With 3 bases removed from V and 7 bases from J, the gap between germline ends came to 10 bases. The CDR3 spells CASSIVGAQPQHF. CDR3 DNA: TGTGCCAGTAGTATTGTCGGAGCCCAGCCCCAGCATTTT.